In this sample, the clone carrying this TCR beta chain turned up many times. No antigen is known for it. One heparinised draw of blood, averaging roughly 110 mL, came from each donor. This sample is part of a study of beta chain features in type 1 diabetes. Every isolated RNA sample was fully reverse transcribed, so sequencing captured expressed TCRB transcripts. The data were produced by immunoSEQ multiplex PCR, yet TCRdb's version contains in-frame clones alone and is incomplete. The sample has a few hundred thousand clones; 9.6% are singletons. V shed 5 bases and J shed 6 bases, with 14 bases lying between them. CDR3 length: 13 amino acids. The germline CDR1 and CDR2 sequences are SGHDN and FVKESK. General study points: Researchers reported that naive, central memory and Treg TCRB repertoires appeared more similar in patients than in healthy donors. Shortening of TCRB CDR3s, moderate but significant, appeared in all four CD4+ subsets of Type 1 diabetes patients. In cDNA sequencing, cells with high TCR expression could be over-represented. The analysis here could not establish whether HLA type shapes TCRB rearrangement.

The rearrangement uses TRBV14 and TRBJ2-7; tentatively, D is TRBD1 (5 bases). This receptor was identified in a man aged 25-40 years with type 1 diabetes. The specimen was central memory CD4+ T cells from blood. CDR3 region: CASSDSGRPEQYF. The CDR3 DNA sequence: TGTGCCAGCAGCGATTCAGGGCGCCCCGAGCAGTACTTC.